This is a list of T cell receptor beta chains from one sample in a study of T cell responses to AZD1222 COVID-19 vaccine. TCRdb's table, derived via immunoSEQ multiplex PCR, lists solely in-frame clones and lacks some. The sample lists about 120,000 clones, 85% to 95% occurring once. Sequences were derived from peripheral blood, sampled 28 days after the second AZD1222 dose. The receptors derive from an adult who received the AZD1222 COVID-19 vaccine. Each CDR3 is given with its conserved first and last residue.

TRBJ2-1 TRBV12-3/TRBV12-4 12 CASKTGIGEQFF
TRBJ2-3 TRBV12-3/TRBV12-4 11 CASSRLDTQYF
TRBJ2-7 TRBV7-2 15 CASSKESGESYEQYF
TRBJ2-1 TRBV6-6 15 CASSYPGTGGNEQFF
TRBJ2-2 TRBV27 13 CASSLQGAGELFF
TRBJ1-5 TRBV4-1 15 CASSQGARGNQPQHF
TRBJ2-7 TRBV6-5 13 CASGTADSYEQYF
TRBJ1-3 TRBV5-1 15 CASSLWDSSGNTIYF
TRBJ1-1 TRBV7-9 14 CASSLEQGNTEAFF
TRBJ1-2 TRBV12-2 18 CASRLDGRVLGTSDGYTF
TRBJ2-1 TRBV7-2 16 CASSLTSGMDFDEQFF
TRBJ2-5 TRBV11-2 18 CASSLVRPSGGTKETQYF
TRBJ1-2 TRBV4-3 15 CASSRRLDRALGYTF
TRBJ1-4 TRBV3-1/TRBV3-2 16 CASSQDRHRANEKLFF
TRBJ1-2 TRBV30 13 CAWSVQSVYGYTF
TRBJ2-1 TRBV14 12 CASSQDLTRVFF
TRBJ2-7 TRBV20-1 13 CSARGTSGTEQYF
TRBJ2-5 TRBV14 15 CASSQEERIYGAQYF
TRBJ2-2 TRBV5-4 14 CAHSGHQNTGELFF
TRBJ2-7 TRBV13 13 CASSEGPAYEQYF
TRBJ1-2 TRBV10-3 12 CAISESGGGYTF
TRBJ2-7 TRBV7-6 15 CASSRLAGGMDEQYF
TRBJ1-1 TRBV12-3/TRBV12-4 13 CASSLNRISEAFF
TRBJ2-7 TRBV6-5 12 CASSLRQGPPYF
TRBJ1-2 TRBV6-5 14 CASRRGDFNYGYTF
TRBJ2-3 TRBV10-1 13 CASSVRGTDTQYF
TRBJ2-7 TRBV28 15 CASSLGGLQDYEQYF
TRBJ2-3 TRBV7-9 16 CASSLGLAESTDTQYF
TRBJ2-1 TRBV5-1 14 CASSLGQAVYEQFF
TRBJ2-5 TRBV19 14 CASSIDRGRETQYF